This TCR beta chain came from a study of blood T cell repertoires in COVID-19 (dated by TCRdb to about 2020). Context from the whole study: The collaborator samples originated in the United States, Italy and Spain and spanned the acute and convalescent phases of COVID-19. The samples were drawn from two sources: the first 160 participants of the ongoing ImmuneRACE study, and 1,000 to 1,500 subjects contributed by 6 global collaborators. The material from the prospective study consisted of cDNA or gDNA derived from T cells, B-cell-depleted T cells, or PBMCs. Deeply sampled blood TCRbeta repertoires from subjects exposed to, actively infected with, or recovered from COVID-19 were included in the dataset. The repertoires were made available in a free public database intended to serve as a resource for research on the immune response to SARS-CoV-2. HLA class I and class II types, where available, came from metadata supplied by the sample provider rather than from assay-based typing. Sample metadata almost always included a de-identified subject ID, COVID-19 status, age in years and sex.

Whole blood was collected in K2EDTA tubes by collaborating institutions according to the institutions' own protocols. For TCRbeta analysis, collaborators shipped samples as frozen whole blood, isolated PBMCs, or DNA extracted from either of those sample types. TCRbeta CDR3 regions were amplified from genomic DNA using the immunoSEQ Assay, a bias-controlled multiplex PCR. In the source study's methods: Within the assay, amplification of reference gene primers was used to estimate how many nucleated cells each sample contained. To quantify the absolute abundance of each unique TCRbeta CDR3 rearrangement, sequence reads were collapsed and filtered. For each sample, productive Simpson clonality was calculated as the square root of Simpson's diversity index across productive rearrangements. TCRdb mirrors the immuneACCESS table, restricted to in-frame sequences. Some clones are absent from its copies; in checked studies, under half trace to an unresolved V gene, and the reason for the others is unknown. V, J and clone size are those of that table, while D and trimming were read from the DNA. In all, the sample holds some 69,000 clones, and roughly nine tenths of those were seen once. The top ten clonotypes cover around 1.3% of the sample.

A remark on this clone: No antigen is known for it. No base quality values were provided; no much bigger clone lies one nucleotide off.

Trimming leaves V shorter by 1 base and J shorter by 4 bases, with the junction holding 16 bases beyond the gene matches. Per the germline V gene, LGHNA is the CDR1 and YNFKEQ is the CDR2. The CDR3 contains 21 residues, cysteine and phenylalanine counted. Only the CDR3 portion is preserved as DNA: 63 bases, with reading frame beginning at the first base. The paper as a whole reports these results and caveats: Clinical and demographic metadata were provided uncurated, with the amount varying by source and participant.

The specimen sequenced was peripheral blood. This clonotype originated in a man in his fifties or sixties with acute or convalescent COVID-19. This chain is built from TRBV4-2 and TRBJ2-3, with TRBD2 identical over 14 junction bases. The CDR3 reads as follows: CASSQGPRPGLAGVEADTQYF. The sequence in DNA is TGTGCCAGCAGCCAAGGACCGCGACCGGGACTAGCGGGGGTGGAGGCAGATACGCAGTATTTT.